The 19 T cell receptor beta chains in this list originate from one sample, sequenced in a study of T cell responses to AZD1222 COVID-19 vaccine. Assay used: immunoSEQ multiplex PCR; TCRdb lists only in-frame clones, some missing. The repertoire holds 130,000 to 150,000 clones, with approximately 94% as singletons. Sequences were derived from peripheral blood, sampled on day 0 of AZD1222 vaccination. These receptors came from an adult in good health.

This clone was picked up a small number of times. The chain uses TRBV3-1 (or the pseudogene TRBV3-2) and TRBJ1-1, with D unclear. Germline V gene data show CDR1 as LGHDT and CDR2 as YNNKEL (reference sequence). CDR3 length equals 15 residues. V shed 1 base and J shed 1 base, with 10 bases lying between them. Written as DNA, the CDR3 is TGTGCCAGCAGCCAAGTATTTCAAGCGAACACTGAAGCTTTCTTT. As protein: CASSQVFQANTEAFF.

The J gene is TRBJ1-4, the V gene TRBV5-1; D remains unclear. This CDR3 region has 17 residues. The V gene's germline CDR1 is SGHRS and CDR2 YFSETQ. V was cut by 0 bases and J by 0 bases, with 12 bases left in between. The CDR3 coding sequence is TGCGCCAGCAGCTTGGCCGGGTCGGGAGCAACTAATGAAAAACTGTTTTTT. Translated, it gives CASSLAGSGATNEKLFF.

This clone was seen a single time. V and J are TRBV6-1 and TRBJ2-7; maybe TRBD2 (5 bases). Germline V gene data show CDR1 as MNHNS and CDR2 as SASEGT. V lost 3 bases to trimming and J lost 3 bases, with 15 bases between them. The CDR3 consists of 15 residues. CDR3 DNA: TGTGCCAGCAGTGATGCCGGGATGTCTGGCTACGAGCAGTACTTC. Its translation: CASSDAGMSGYEQYF.

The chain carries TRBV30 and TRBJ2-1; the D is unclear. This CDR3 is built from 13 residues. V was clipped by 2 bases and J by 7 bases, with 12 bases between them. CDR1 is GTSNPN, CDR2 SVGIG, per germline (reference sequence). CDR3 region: CAWSPRTGNEQFF. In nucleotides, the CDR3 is TGTGCCTGGAGTCCCCGGACCGGGAATGAGCAGTTCTTC.

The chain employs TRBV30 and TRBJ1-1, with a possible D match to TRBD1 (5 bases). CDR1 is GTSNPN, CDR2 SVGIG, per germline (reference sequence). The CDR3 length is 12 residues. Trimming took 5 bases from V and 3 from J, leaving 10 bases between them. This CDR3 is CAWGGSDTEAFF. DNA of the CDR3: TGTGCCTGGGGGGGATCGGACACTGAAGCTTTCTTT.

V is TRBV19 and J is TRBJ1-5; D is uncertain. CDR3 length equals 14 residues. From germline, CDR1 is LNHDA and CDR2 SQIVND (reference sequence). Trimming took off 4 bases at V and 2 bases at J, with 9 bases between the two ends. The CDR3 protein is CASSNRGGNQPQHF. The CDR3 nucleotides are TGTGCCAGTAGTAACCGGGGTGGCAATCAGCCCCAGCATTTT.

Written as DNA, the CDR3 is TGTGCCAGCTCACTCACAACGGGGTACACTGAAGCTTTCTTT. It translates to CASSLTTGYTEAFF. The chain has TRBV18 and TRBJ1-1; D uncertain. V was trimmed by 4 bases and J by 3 bases, leaving 12 bases between them. The germline V gene encodes CDR1 KGHSH and CDR2 LQKENI. The CDR3 has 14 residues.

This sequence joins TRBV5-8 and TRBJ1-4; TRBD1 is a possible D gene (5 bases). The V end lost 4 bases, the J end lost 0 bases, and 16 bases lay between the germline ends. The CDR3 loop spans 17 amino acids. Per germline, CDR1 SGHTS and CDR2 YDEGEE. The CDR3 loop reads CASSLPGDPTTNEKLFF. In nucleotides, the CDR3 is TGTGCCAGCAGCCTGCCGGGGGACCCAACAACTAATGAAAAACTGTTTTTT.

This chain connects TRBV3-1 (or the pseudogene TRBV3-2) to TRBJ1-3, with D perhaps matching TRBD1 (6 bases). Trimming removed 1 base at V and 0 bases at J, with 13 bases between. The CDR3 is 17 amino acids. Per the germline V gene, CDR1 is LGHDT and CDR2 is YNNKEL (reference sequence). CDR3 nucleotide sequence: TGTGCCAGCAGCCAAGCAGTGGGGGGGCCCTCTGGAAACACCATATATTTT. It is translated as CASSQAVGGPSGNTIYF.

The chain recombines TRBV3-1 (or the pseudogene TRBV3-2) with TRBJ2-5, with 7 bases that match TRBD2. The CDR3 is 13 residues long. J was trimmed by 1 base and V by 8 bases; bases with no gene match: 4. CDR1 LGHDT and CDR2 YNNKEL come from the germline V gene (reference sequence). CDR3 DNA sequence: TGTGCCAGCGAAAAGCGGGGCCAAGAGACCCAGTACTTC. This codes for CASEKRGQETQYF.

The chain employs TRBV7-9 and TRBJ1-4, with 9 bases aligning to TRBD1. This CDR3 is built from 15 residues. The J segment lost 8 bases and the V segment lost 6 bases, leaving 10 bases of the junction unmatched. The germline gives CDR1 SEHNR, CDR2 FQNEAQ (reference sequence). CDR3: CASSLTGGVREKLFF. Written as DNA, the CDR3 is TGTGCCAGCAGTTTAACAGGGGGCGTAAGGGAAAAACTGTTTTTT.

CDR3 region: CASSLLGPYEQYF. The CDR3, as DNA: TGTGCCAGCAGTTTACTGGGACCCTACGAGCAGTACTTC. The chain links TRBV12-3 or TRBV12-4 to TRBJ2-7; the D gene could be TRBD1 or TRBD2 (5 bases each). This CDR3 is 13 amino acids long. Trimming left V 2 bases short and J 2 bases short, with 7 bases between.

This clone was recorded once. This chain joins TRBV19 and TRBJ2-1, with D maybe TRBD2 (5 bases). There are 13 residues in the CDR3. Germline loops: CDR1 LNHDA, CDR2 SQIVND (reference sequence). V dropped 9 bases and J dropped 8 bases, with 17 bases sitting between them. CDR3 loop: CASSFIRGDEQFF. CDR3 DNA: TGTGCCAGCTCATTCATCCGGGGTGATGAGCAGTTCTTC.

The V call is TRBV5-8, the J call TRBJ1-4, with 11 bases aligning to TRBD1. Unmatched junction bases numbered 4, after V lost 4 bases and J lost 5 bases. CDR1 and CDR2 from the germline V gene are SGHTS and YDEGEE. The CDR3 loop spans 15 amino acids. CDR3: CASSGGTGGNEKLFF. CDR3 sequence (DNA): TGTGCCAGCAGCGGAGGGACAGGGGGGAATGAAAAACTGTTTTTT.

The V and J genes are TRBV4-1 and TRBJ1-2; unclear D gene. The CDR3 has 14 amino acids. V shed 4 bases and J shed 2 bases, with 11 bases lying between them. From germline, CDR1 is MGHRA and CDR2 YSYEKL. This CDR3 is CASSPARENYGYTF. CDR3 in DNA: TGCGCCAGCAGCCCCGCGAGAGAGAACTATGGCTACACCTTC.

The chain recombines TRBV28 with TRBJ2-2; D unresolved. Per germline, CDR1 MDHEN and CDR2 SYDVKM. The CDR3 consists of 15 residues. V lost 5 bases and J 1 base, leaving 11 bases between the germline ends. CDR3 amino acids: CASSPAWENTGELFF. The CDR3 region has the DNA TGTGCCAGCAGTCCGGCGTGGGAGAACACCGGGGAGCTGTTTTTT.

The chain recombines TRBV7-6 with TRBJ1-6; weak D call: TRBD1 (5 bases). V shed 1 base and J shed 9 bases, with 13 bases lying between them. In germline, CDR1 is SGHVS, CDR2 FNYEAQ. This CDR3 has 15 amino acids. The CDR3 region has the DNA TGTGCCAGCAGCTTAGGGCCAGGGACTGGTTCACCCCTCCACTTT. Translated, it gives CASSLGPGTGSPLHF.

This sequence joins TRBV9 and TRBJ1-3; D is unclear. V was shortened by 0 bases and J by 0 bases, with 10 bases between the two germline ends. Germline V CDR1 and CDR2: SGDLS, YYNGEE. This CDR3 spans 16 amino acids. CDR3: CASSVGTSTSGNTIYF. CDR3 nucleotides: TGTGCCAGCAGCGTAGGCACCAGCACCTCTGGAAACACCATATATTTT.

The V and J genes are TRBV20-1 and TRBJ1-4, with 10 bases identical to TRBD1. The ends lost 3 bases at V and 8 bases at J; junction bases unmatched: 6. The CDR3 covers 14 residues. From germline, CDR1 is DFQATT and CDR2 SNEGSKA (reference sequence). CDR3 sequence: CSASWTGGEEKLFF. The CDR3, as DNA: TGCAGTGCTAGTTGGACAGGGGGTGAGGAAAAACTGTTTTTT.